The present entry profiles one TCR beta chain with its context. This PCR relied on a set of 60 Vbeta primers and 13 Jbeta primers. Measured with immunoSEQ multiplex PCR; TCRdb has only the in-frame clones, and not every one. The sample holds 150,000 to 200,000 clones; roughly 85% are singletons and the top ten take over 0.8%. Germline V gene data show CDR1 as MNHEY and CDR2 as SMNVEV (reference sequence). The junction had 7 bases not matched to a gene; V was cut back by 5 bases and J by 2 bases. The length of the CDR3 is 15 residues. The data stem from a study of cytomegalovirus exposure and HLA in healthy donors.

The V and J genes are TRBV27 and TRBJ2-3, with 7 bases fitting TRBD2. The specimen was PBMCs. The source is a woman in her twenties or thirties in good health and CMV-seronegative. CDR3 DNA sequence: TGTGCCAGCAGTACCCGGGACTACCACACAGATACGCAGTATTTT. Residues: CASSTRDYHTDTQYF.